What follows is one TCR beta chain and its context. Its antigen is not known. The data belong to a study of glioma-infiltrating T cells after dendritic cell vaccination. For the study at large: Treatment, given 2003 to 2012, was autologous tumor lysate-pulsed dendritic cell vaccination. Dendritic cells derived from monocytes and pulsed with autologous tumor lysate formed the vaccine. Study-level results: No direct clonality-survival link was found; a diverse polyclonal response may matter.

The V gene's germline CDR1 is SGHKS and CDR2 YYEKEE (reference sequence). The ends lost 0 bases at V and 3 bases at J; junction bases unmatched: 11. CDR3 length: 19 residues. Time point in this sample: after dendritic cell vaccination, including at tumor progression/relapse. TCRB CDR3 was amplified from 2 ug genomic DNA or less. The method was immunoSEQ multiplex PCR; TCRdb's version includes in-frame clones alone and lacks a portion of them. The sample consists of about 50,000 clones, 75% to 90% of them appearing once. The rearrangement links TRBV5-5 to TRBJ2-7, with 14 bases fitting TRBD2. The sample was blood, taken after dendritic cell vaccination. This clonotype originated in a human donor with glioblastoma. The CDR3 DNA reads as TGTGCCAGCAGCTTGGTAGGACTAGCGGGAGGTCGGGGCGGCTACGAGCAGTACTTC. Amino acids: CASSLVGLAGGRGGYEQYF.